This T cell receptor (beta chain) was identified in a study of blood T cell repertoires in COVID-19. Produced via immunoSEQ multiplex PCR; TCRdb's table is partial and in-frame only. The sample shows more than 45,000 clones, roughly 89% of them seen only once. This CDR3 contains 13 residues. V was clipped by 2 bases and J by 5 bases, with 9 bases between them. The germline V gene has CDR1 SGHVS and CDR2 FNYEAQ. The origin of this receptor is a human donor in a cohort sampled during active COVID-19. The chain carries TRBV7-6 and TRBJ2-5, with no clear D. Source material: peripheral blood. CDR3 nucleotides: TGTGCCAGCAGCTTATCACAACCCGAGACCCAGTACTTC. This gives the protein CASSLSQPETQYF.